The rows below give T cell receptor beta chains drawn from one sample of a study of T-cell reconstitution after alpha-beta-depleted transplantation in children. TCRdb processed the PCR reads anew with MiXCR; each CDR3 protein has one entry. This table has about 500,000 distinct CDR3 sequences, 9.5% to 12% appearing once. Sequences were derived from PBMCs, mostly from graft donor cells, sampled 180 days after TCRalphabeta/CD19-depleted stem cell transplant. The receptors shown here come from a female patient aged 2-15 years who had a stem cell transplant for aplastic anemia, so the T cells may come from the graft donor. The CDR3 runs from the conserved cysteine through the conserved F or W. The order of the fields is clone size, V gene, J gene, D gene, CDR3 protein, CDR3 DNA. The D gene is left open where the match is weak. Not every row has a clone size; where given, it reads once, few, many or a size class.

abundance: -; v_gene: TRBV6-2/TRBV6-3; j_gene: TRBJ1-5; d_gene: -; CDR3aa: CASPPRRGYQPQHF; CDR3nt: TGTGCCAGCCCCCCACGCCGAGGTTATCAGCCCCAGCATTTT
abundance: few; v_gene: TRBV5-1; j_gene: TRBJ1-2; d_gene: TRBD1; CDR3aa: CASSLRGQVDYGYTF; CDR3nt: TGCGCCAGCAGCTTGCGAGGACAGGTCGACTATGGCTACACCTTC
abundance: few; v_gene: TRBV4-2; j_gene: TRBJ2-6; d_gene: TRBD1; CDR3aa: CASSPRDRGGSGANVLTF; CDR3nt: TGTGCCAGCAGCCCCCGGGACAGGGGAGGATCTGGGGCCAACGTCCTGACTTTC
abundance: many; v_gene: TRBV5-1; j_gene: TRBJ2-2; d_gene: -; CDR3aa: CASSPWADYTGELFF; CDR3nt: TGCGCCAGCAGCCCCTGGGCCGATTACACCGGGGAGCTGTTTTTT
abundance: -; v_gene: TRBV28; j_gene: TRBJ2-1; d_gene: -; CDR3aa: CASHKVNYNEQFF; CDR3nt: TGTGCCAGTCACAAGGTGAACTACAATGAGCAGTTCTTC
abundance: -; v_gene: TRBV14; j_gene: TRBJ2-3; d_gene: -; CDR3aa: CASSAYNRGTDTQYF; CDR3nt: TGTGCCAGCAGCGCTTACAATAGGGGCACAGATACGCAGTATTTT
abundance: -; v_gene: TRBV29-1; j_gene: TRBJ1-5; d_gene: -; CDR3aa: CSVLRQAHQPQHF; CDR3nt: TGCAGCGTTCTAAGACAGGCGCATCAGCCCCAGCATTTT
abundance: few; v_gene: TRBV5-1; j_gene: TRBJ1-1; d_gene: -; CDR3aa: CASSPLGAVNTEAFF; CDR3nt: TGCGCCAGCAGCCCGCTCGGGGCGGTGAACACTGAAGCTTTCTTT
abundance: many; v_gene: TRBV6-5; j_gene: TRBJ2-2; d_gene: TRBD1; CDR3aa: CASSYGQGNTGELFF; CDR3nt: TGTGCCAGCAGTTACGGACAGGGGAACACCGGGGAGCTGTTTTTT
abundance: few; v_gene: TRBV7-2; j_gene: TRBJ2-5; d_gene: -; CDR3aa: CASSFSEETQYF; CDR3nt: TGTGCCAGCAGCTTTAGCGAAGAGACCCAGTACTTC
abundance: few; v_gene: TRBV12-3/TRBV12-4; j_gene: TRBJ1-2; d_gene: TRBD1; CDR3aa: CASSFGGGRGYTF; CDR3nt: TGTGCCAGCAGTTTTGGAGGGGGCCGGGGCTACACCTTC
abundance: -; v_gene: TRBV6-5; j_gene: TRBJ2-7; d_gene: TRBD2; CDR3aa: CASSLLAGEVLEQYF; CDR3nt: TGTGCCAGCAGTTTACTAGCGGGAGAGGTCCTCGAGCAGTACTTC
abundance: -; v_gene: TRBV20-1; j_gene: TRBJ1-1; d_gene: -; CDR3aa: CSASRGRSNTEAFF; CDR3nt: TGCAGTGCTAGCCGTGGACGGTCGAACACTGAAGCTTTCTTT
abundance: -; v_gene: TRBV7-9; j_gene: TRBJ1-1; d_gene: -; CDR3aa: CASSFPMDAEAFF; CDR3nt: TGTGCCAGCAGCTTCCCCATGGACGCTGAAGCTTTCTTT
abundance: few; v_gene: TRBV24-1; j_gene: TRBJ2-2; d_gene: -; CDR3aa: CATSDLGPGELFF; CDR3nt: TGTGCCACCAGTGATTTGGGGCCCGGGGAGCTGTTTTTT
abundance: -; v_gene: TRBV6-1; j_gene: TRBJ2-7; d_gene: -; CDR3aa: CASSARGEWYEQYF; CDR3nt: TGTGCCAGCAGTGCAAGGGGTGAGTGGTACGAGCAGTACTTC
abundance: -; v_gene: TRBV6-2/TRBV6-3; j_gene: TRBJ1-4; d_gene: -; CDR3aa: CASSYNGAANEKLFF; CDR3nt: TGTGCCAGCAGTTACAACGGGGCGGCTAATGAAAAACTGTTTTTT
abundance: few; v_gene: TRBV20-1; j_gene: TRBJ1-2; d_gene: -; CDR3aa: CSARGQSNYGYTF; CDR3nt: TGCAGTGCTAGAGGACAGTCTAACTATGGCTACACCTTC
abundance: -; v_gene: TRBV20-1; j_gene: TRBJ2-7; d_gene: TRBD2; CDR3aa: CSASSGRAAREQYF; CDR3nt: TGCAGTGCTTCTAGCGGGAGGGCCGCGCGGGAGCAGTACTTC
abundance: -; v_gene: TRBV19; j_gene: TRBJ1-1; d_gene: TRBD1; CDR3aa: CASSLNRGVMNTEAFF; CDR3nt: TGTGCCAGTAGTCTAAACAGGGGGGTCATGAACACTGAAGCTTTCTTT
abundance: many; v_gene: TRBV29-1; j_gene: TRBJ1-4; d_gene: -; CDR3aa: CSVRGTSEKLFF; CDR3nt: TGCAGCGTTCGGGGGACGAGCGAAAAACTGTTTTTT
abundance: -; v_gene: TRBV7-2; j_gene: TRBJ2-7; d_gene: -; CDR3aa: CASSSPRASEYEQYF; CDR3nt: TGTGCCAGCAGCTCCCCCCGGGCGTCGGAGTACGAGCAGTACTTC
abundance: -; v_gene: TRBV29-1; j_gene: TRBJ2-2; d_gene: -; CDR3aa: CSGSASVTGELFF; CDR3nt: TGCAGCGGATCGGCCTCCGTCACCGGGGAGCTGTTTTTT
abundance: few; v_gene: TRBV6-2/TRBV6-3; j_gene: TRBJ2-6; d_gene: -; CDR3aa: CASSYSYGRSGANVLTF; CDR3nt: TGTGCCAGCAGTTACTCGTATGGGAGATCTGGGGCCAACGTCCTGACTTTC
abundance: few; v_gene: TRBV4-3; j_gene: TRBJ2-3; d_gene: -; CDR3aa: CASSQGQLGTRTDTQYF; CDR3nt: TGCGCCAGCAGCCAAGGCCAGTTGGGGACTCGCACAGATACGCAGTATTTT
abundance: few; v_gene: TRBV6-5; j_gene: TRBJ2-1; d_gene: TRBD2; CDR3aa: CASTSRREGRDNEQFF; CDR3nt: TGTGCCAGCACCTCTAGGCGGGAGGGACGTGACAATGAGCAGTTCTTC
abundance: few; v_gene: TRBV28; j_gene: TRBJ2-7; d_gene: -; CDR3aa: CASRGWDHEQYF; CDR3nt: TGTGCCAGCAGGGGATGGGACCACGAGCAGTACTTC
abundance: few; v_gene: TRBV10-3; j_gene: TRBJ1-1; d_gene: -; CDR3aa: CAISGGGTEAFF; CDR3nt: TGTGCCATCAGTGGAGGGGGCACTGAAGCTTTCTTT
abundance: -; v_gene: TRBV7-9; j_gene: TRBJ2-1; d_gene: -; CDR3aa: CASSDPSRTYNEQFF; CDR3nt: TGTGCCAGCAGTGACCCTTCCCGAACCTACAATGAGCAGTTCTTC
abundance: -; v_gene: TRBV20-1; j_gene: TRBJ2-7; d_gene: -; CDR3aa: CSASDRSAYEQYF; CDR3nt: TGCAGTGCTAGTGACAGATCGGCCTACGAGCAGTACTTC
abundance: many; v_gene: TRBV5-6; j_gene: TRBJ2-6; d_gene: -; CDR3aa: CASSQGHTGANVLTF; CDR3nt: TGTGCCAGCAGCCAAGGCCATACTGGGGCCAACGTCCTGACTTTC
abundance: -; v_gene: TRBV7-6; j_gene: TRBJ2-7; d_gene: -; CDR3aa: CASSPNGQSYEQYF; CDR3nt: TGTGCCAGCAGCCCCAACGGACAGTCCTACGAGCAGTACTTC
abundance: -; v_gene: TRBV7-3; j_gene: TRBJ2-3; d_gene: TRBD2; CDR3aa: CASSRAGGADTQYF; CDR3nt: TGTGCCAGCAGCCGAGCGGGAGGCGCAGATACGCAGTATTTT
abundance: few; v_gene: TRBV29-1; j_gene: TRBJ2-3; d_gene: TRBD2; CDR3aa: CSVEGAHRKRDADTQYF; CDR3nt: TGCAGCGTTGAAGGGGCTCACAGGAAGCGGGACGCAGATACGCAGTATTTT
abundance: -; v_gene: TRBV3-1; j_gene: TRBJ1-5; d_gene: TRBD1; CDR3aa: CASSQDLPRTGQGPNSNQPQHF; CDR3nt: TGTGCCAGCAGCCAAGATCTCCCCCGTACGGGACAGGGCCCGAATAGCAATCAGCCCCAGCATTTT
abundance: few; v_gene: TRBV7-9; j_gene: TRBJ2-2; d_gene: -; CDR3aa: CASSLLALNTGELFF; CDR3nt: TGTGCCAGCAGCCTACTAGCCTTAAACACCGGGGAGCTGTTTTTT
abundance: many; v_gene: TRBV18; j_gene: TRBJ2-5; d_gene: TRBD2; CDR3aa: CASSPRTSGKETQYF; CDR3nt: TGTGCCAGCTCACCACGAACTAGCGGTAAAGAGACCCAGTACTTC
abundance: -; v_gene: TRBV20-1; j_gene: TRBJ1-2; d_gene: TRBD1; CDR3aa: CSASGTGRLRDGYTF; CDR3nt: TGCAGTGCTAGCGGGACAGGACGGCTAAGGGATGGCTACACCTTC
abundance: few; v_gene: TRBV4-1; j_gene: TRBJ2-7; d_gene: -; CDR3aa: CASSQDEQANPYEQYF; CDR3nt: TGCGCCAGCAGCCAAGATGAACAGGCCAATCCCTACGAGCAGTACTTC
abundance: few; v_gene: TRBV3-1; j_gene: TRBJ2-5; d_gene: TRBD2; CDR3aa: CASSQKGLAGVRTQYF; CDR3nt: TGTGCCAGCAGCCAAAAAGGACTAGCGGGAGTAAGGACCCAGTACTTC
abundance: -; v_gene: TRBV24-1; j_gene: TRBJ2-5; d_gene: TRBD2; CDR3aa: CATSDPEVAGGGTQYF; CDR3nt: TGTGCCACCAGTGACCCCGAGGTAGCGGGAGGGGGGACCCAGTACTTC
abundance: -; v_gene: TRBV6-2/TRBV6-3; j_gene: TRBJ2-1; d_gene: -; CDR3aa: CASSYEGWGLINEQFF; CDR3nt: TGTGCCAGCAGTTACGAAGGGTGGGGACTCATCAATGAGCAGTTCTTC
abundance: -; v_gene: TRBV7-2; j_gene: TRBJ1-1; d_gene: -; CDR3aa: CASSFFRDETEAFF; CDR3nt: TGTGCCAGCAGCTTTTTCAGGGATGAGACTGAAGCTTTCTTT
abundance: -; v_gene: TRBV7-2; j_gene: TRBJ2-1; d_gene: -; CDR3aa: CASSLAAASGEQFF; CDR3nt: TGTGCCAGCAGCTTAGCAGCGGCTTCCGGTGAGCAGTTCTTC
abundance: few; v_gene: TRBV20-1; j_gene: TRBJ1-1; d_gene: -; CDR3aa: CSAGSFMNEAFF; CDR3nt: TGCAGTGCGGGATCCTTTATGAATGAAGCTTTCTTT
abundance: -; v_gene: TRBV18; j_gene: TRBJ1-5; d_gene: -; CDR3aa: CASSPDSPYSNQPQHF; CDR3nt: TGTGCCAGCTCACCCGACAGTCCCTATAGCAATCAGCCCCAGCATTTT
abundance: many; v_gene: TRBV27; j_gene: TRBJ2-7; d_gene: -; CDR3aa: CASSLTRGSYEQYF; CDR3nt: TGTGCCAGCAGTTTAACCAGGGGCTCCTACGAGCAGTACTTC
abundance: -; v_gene: TRBV4-2; j_gene: TRBJ2-4; d_gene: -; CDR3aa: CASSRDGGILLAKNIQYF; CDR3nt: TGTGCCAGCAGCCGGGACGGTGGAATTCTACTAGCCAAAAACATTCAGTACTTC
abundance: -; v_gene: TRBV12-3/TRBV12-4; j_gene: TRBJ1-2; d_gene: -; CDR3aa: CASARLLGGYTF; CDR3nt: TGTGCCAGCGCCCGCCTCTTGGGGGGCTACACCTTC
abundance: many; v_gene: TRBV20-1; j_gene: TRBJ2-7; d_gene: TRBD1; CDR3aa: CSASGTGRDEQYF; CDR3nt: TGCAGTGCTTCCGGGACAGGGCGGGACGAGCAGTACTTC
abundance: few; v_gene: TRBV4-1; j_gene: TRBJ2-5; d_gene: -; CDR3aa: CASSQGRVRQETQYF; CDR3nt: TGCGCCAGCAGCCAAGGCAGGGTCCGCCAAGAGACCCAGTACTTC
abundance: many; v_gene: TRBV6-2/TRBV6-3; j_gene: TRBJ2-1; d_gene: -; CDR3aa: CASGTFPPNEQFF; CDR3nt: TGTGCCAGCGGAACTTTCCCACCTAATGAGCAGTTCTTC
abundance: few; v_gene: TRBV6-5; j_gene: TRBJ2-3; d_gene: TRBD2; CDR3aa: CASSYSGLAGTRTDTQYF; CDR3nt: TGTGCCAGCAGTTACTCCGGACTAGCGGGTACACGCACAGATACGCAGTATTTT
abundance: -; v_gene: TRBV6-5; j_gene: TRBJ1-2; d_gene: TRBD1; CDR3aa: CASSYSGGQGYGYTF; CDR3nt: TGTGCCAGCAGTTACTCGGGGGGACAGGGGTATGGCTACACCTTC
abundance: -; v_gene: TRBV6-5; j_gene: TRBJ1-1; d_gene: TRBD1; CDR3aa: CASSYRPGQGGNTEAFF; CDR3nt: TGTGCCAGCAGTTACCGGCCCGGACAGGGGGGGAACACTGAAGCTTTCTTT
abundance: -; v_gene: TRBV5-6; j_gene: TRBJ2-1; d_gene: -; CDR3aa: CASSPHGRGYNEQFF; CDR3nt: TGTGCCAGCAGCCCCCACGGGAGAGGATACAATGAGCAGTTCTTC
abundance: many; v_gene: TRBV28; j_gene: TRBJ2-2; d_gene: -; CDR3aa: CASSLSTGELFF; CDR3nt: TGTGCCAGCAGTCTGAGCACCGGGGAGCTGTTTTTT
abundance: -; v_gene: TRBV6-2/TRBV6-3; j_gene: TRBJ2-1; d_gene: TRBD2; CDR3aa: CASIYGGEQFF; CDR3nt: TGTGCCAGCATCTACGGGGGGGAGCAGTTCTTC
abundance: few; v_gene: TRBV27; j_gene: TRBJ1-2; d_gene: TRBD1; CDR3aa: CASRDRDYGYTF; CDR3nt: TGTGCCAGCAGAGACAGGGACTATGGCTACACCTTC
abundance: few; v_gene: TRBV6-5; j_gene: TRBJ2-3; d_gene: TRBD2; CDR3aa: CASNLAGVTDTQYF; CDR3nt: TGTGCCAGCAATTTAGCGGGAGTCACAGATACGCAGTATTTT